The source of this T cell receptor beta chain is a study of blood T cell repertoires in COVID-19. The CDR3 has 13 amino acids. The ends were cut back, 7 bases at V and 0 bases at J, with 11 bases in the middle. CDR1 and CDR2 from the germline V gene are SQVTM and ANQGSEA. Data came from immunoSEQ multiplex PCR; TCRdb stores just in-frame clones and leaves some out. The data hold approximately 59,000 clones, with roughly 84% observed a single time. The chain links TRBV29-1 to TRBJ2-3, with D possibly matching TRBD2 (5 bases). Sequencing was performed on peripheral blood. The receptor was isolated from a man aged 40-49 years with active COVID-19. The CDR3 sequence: CSADFSSTDTQYF. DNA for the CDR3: TGCAGCGCGGACTTTTCTAGCACAGATACGCAGTATTTT.